The sequence of this TCR beta chain was determined in a study of T cells of healthy individuals. TCRdb fed the 5' RACE reads into MiXCR, producing one record per CDR3 protein. This table has approximately 89,000 distinct CDR3 sequences, approximately 5.4% appearing once. In this sample, this clonotype turned up many times. Trimming took off 6 bases at V and 4 bases at J, with 7 bases between the two ends. The CDR3 contains 12 residues. V is TRBV12-3 or TRBV12-4 and J is TRBJ2-1, with D unresolved. This TCR derives from a female donor in good health. This CDR3 is CASSLMYNEQFF. CDR3 coding DNA: TGTGCCAGCAGCCTGATGTACAATGAGCAGTTCTTC.